This T cell receptor beta chain was captured by sequencing in a study of post-analysis software for immune sequencing data. CDR1 is MNHNY and CDR2 is SVGAGI in the germline V gene (reference sequence). V was pared by 6 bases and J by 3 bases, with 12 bases between. This CDR3 is 13 amino acids long. Overall study results and limits: Controls had lower frequencies than patients of a few TRBV segments, which included TRBV5-6, TRBV5-1 and TRBV20-1. Normalized Chao1 diversity was significantly lower in multiple sclerosis patients than in controls.

Unique molecular identifiers tagged the TCR beta cDNA libraries. Researchers reported roughly 510,000 cDNA molecules coming from approximately 0.95 to 9.8 million T cells. Using its own MiXCR run on the PCR reads, TCRdb lists one record per CDR3 protein. The table includes hundreds of thousands of distinct CDR3 sequences, nearly 45% detected once. Concerning this clonotype: What it recognizes is unknown.

This TCR was recovered from a girl aged 10-17 years with multiple sclerosis. The V gene is TRBV6-6, the J gene TRBJ2-7, with a possible D match to TRBD2 (5 bases). Sequencing was carried out using blood. The CDR3 nucleotides read TGTGCCAGCAGCCTTGGACTTTACTACGAGCAGTACTTC. Translating it yields CASSLGLYYEQYF.